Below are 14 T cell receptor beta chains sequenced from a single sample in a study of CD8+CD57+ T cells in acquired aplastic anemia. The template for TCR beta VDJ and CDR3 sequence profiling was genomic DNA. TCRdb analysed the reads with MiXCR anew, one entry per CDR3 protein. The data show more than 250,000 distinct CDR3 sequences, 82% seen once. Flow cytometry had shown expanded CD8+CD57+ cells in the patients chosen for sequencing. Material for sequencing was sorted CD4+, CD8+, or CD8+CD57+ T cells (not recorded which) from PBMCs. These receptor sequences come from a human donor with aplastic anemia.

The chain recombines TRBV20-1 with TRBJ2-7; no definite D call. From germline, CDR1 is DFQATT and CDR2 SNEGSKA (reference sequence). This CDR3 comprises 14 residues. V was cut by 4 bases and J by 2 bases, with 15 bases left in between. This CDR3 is CSAKQSRSAYEQYF. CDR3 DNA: TGCAGTGCTAAACAAAGTCGGTCCGCCTACGAGCAGTACTTC.

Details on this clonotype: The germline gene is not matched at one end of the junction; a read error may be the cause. As DNA, the CDR3 is TGTGCCAGCAGCTTAGAACAGGTCGTGACAGGCTCTGGGTTT. This codes for CASSLEQVVTGSGF. This sequence joins TRBV7-3 and TRBJ1-1; tentative D call: TRBD1 (6 bases). Germline V lookup: CDR1 SGHTA, CDR2 FQGTGA. The CDR3 has 14 amino acids.

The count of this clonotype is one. CDR3 region: CASRGPTGQYF. CDR3 DNA sequence: TGTGCCAGCAGGGGTCCTACGGGGCAGTACTTC. This sequence joins TRBV7-6 and TRBJ2-7, with unresolved D. This CDR3 contains 11 residues. Germline V gene lookup returns CDR1 SGHVS and CDR2 FNYEAQ. V shed 6 bases and J shed 9 bases, with 12 bases lying between them.

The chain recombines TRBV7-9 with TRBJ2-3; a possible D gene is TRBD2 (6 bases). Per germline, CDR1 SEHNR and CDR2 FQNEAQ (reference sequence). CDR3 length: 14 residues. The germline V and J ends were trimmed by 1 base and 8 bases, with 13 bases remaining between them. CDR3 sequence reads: CASSLVGGQVTQYF. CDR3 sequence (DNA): TGTGCCAGCAGCTTAGTGGGAGGTCAGGTTACGCAGTATTTT.

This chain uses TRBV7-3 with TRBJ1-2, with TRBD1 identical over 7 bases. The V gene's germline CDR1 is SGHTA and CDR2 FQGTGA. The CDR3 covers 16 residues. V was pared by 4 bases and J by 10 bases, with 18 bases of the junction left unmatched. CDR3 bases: TGTGCCAGCAGCTCGCCGGGGGGGGGGACAGTTACGCACTACACCTTC. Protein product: CASSSPGGGTVTHYTF. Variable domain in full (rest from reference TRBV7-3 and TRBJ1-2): GAGVSQTPSNKVTEKGKYVELRCDPISGHTALYWYRQSLGQGPEFLIYFQGTGAADDSGLPNDRFFAVRPEGSVSTLKIQRTERGDSAVYLCASSSPGGGTVTHYTFGSGTRLTVV.

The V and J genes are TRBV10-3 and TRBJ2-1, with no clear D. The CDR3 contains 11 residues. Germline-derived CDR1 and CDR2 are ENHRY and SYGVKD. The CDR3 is CAVSGYNEQFF. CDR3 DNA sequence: TGTGCGGTCAGTGGCTACAATGAGCAGTTCTTC.

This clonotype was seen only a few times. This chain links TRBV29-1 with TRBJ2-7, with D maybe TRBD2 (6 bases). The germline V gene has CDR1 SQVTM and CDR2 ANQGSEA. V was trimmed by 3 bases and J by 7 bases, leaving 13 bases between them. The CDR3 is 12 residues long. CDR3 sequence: CSVDGAAGEQYF. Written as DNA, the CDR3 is TGCAGCGTTGATGGAGCGGCGGGGGAGCAGTACTTC.

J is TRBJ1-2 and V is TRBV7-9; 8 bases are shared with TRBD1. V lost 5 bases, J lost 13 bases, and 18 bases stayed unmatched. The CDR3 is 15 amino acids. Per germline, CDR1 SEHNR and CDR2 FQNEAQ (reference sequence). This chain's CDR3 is CASSPATGAHTGTTF. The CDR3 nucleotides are TGTGCCAGCAGCCCCGCGACAGGGGCTCACACAGGTACCACCTTC. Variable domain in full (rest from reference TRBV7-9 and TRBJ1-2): DTGVSQNPRHKITKRGQNVTFRCDPISEHNRLYWYRQTLGQGPEFLTYFQNEAQLEKSRLLSDRFSAERPKGSFSTLEIQRTEQGDSAMYLCASSPATGAHTGTTFGSGTRLTVV.

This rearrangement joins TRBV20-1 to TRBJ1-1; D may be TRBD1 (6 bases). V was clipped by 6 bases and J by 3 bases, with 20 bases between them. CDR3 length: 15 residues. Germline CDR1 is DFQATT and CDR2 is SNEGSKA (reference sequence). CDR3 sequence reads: CSARRAVGGHTEAFF. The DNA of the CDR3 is TGCAGTGCCAGGAGGGCGGTAGGGGGACACACTGAAGCTTTCTTT.

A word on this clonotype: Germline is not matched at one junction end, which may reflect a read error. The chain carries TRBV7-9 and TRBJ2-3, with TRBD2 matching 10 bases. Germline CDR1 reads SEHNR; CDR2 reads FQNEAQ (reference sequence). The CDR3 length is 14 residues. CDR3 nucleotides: TGCGCCAGCAGCTTAGCGGGAGGTCCCGAGACGAATGAGTTT. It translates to CASSLAGGPETNEF.

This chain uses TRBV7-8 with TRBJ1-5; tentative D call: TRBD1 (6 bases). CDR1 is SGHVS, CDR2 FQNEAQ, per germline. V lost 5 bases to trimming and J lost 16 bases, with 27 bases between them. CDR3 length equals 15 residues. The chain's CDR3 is CASSVGGGRDTQYHF. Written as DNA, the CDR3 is TGTGCCAGCAGCGTAGGGGGAGGCCGCGATACGCAGTATCATTTT.

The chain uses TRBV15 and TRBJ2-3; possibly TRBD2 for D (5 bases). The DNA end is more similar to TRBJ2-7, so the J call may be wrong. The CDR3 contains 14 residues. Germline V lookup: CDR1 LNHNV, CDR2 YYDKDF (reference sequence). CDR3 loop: CATSCRGVADKQYF. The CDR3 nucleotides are TGTGCCACCAGCTGCCGGGGAGTAGCCGATAAGCAGTACTTC.

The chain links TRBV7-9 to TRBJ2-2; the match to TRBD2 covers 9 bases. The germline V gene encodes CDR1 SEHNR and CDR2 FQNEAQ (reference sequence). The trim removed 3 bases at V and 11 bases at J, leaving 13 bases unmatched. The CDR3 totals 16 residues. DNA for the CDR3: TGTGCCAGCAGCTTTGAAAGAAGCGGGGGGACCGATGAGCTGTTTTTT. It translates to CASSFERSGGTDELFF.

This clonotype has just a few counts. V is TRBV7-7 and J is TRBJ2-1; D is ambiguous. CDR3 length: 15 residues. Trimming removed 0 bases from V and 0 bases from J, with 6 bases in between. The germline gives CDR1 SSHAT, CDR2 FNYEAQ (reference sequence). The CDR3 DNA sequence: TGTGCCAGCAGCTTAGCTTTTAACTCCTACAATGAGCAGTTCTTC. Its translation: CASSLAFNSYNEQFF.